These T cell receptor beta chains were read from a single sample in a study of shared clonotypes between healthy human individuals. Data came from immunoSEQ multiplex PCR; TCRdb stores just in-frame clones and leaves some out. Among fewer than 650,000 clones listed, approximately 80% were seen once. Specimen: PBMCs. The receptors originated from a woman in her 40s in good health. Some clones in this sample may be carry-over from other donors' samples. Both conserved end residues are part of each CDR3. A D gene is named only where the DNA matches it firmly. The size field is filled for only some rows; it gives once, few, many or a size class.

V gene,J gene,D gene,clone size,CDR3 DNA,CDR3 protein
TRBV11-2,TRBJ2-1,-,-,TGTGCCAGCAGCTTAGCAGGACAGTACAATGAGCAGTTCTTC,CASSLAGQYNEQFF
TRBV5-6,TRBJ1-2,TRBD1,-,TGTGCCAGCAGCCCGGGACAGGGAAGAGCCTACACCTTC,CASSPGQGRAYTF
TRBV7-3,TRBJ2-6,TRBD2,-,TGTGCCAGCAGCCCCCAAGCGGGATTCAGCTCTGGGGCCAACGTCCTGACTTTC,CASSPQAGFSSGANVLTF
TRBV29-1,TRBJ1-1,-,-,TGCAGCGTTTCCAAATCCAGGCAGGGTTGGACTGAAGCTTTCTTT,CSVSKSRQGWTEAFF
TRBV5-6,TRBJ2-7,TRBD1,-,TGTGCCAGCAGCTACCTCCGGGACAGGGGGACCTACGAGCAGTACTTC,CASSYLRDRGTYEQYF
TRBV5-1,TRBJ1-1,-,-,TGCGCCAGCAGCCTAAACGGCCAGGGGAGGGGCACTGAAGCTTTCTTT,CASSLNGQGRGTEAFF
TRBV5-1,TRBJ2-7,-,few,TGCGCCAGCAGCTTCCGCGACAGGTCGCCCTACGAGCAGTACTTC,CASSFRDRSPYEQYF
TRBV6-6,TRBJ2-1,TRBD1,-,TGTGCCAGCAGTCAAAGGACAGGCTGGGAGTTCTTC,CASSQRTGWEFF
TRBV11-1,TRBJ2-5,-,-,TGTGCCAGCACCGCCGGGGAGACCCAGTACTTC,CASTAGETQYF
TRBV2,TRBJ2-7,TRBD2,-,TGTGCCAGCAGTGAAGCTTGGGCGGGAGGGGGCGAGCAGTACTTC,CASSEAWAGGGEQYF
TRBV4-1,TRBJ1-2,-,-,TGCGCCAGCAGCCAAGAGGAGGGGAAGGCTAACTATGGCTACACCTTC,CASSQEEGKANYGYTF
TRBV28,TRBJ2-7,TRBD2,-,TGTGCCAGCAGTTTCTTGGGACTAGCCTTTGGTCGGCAGTACTTC,CASSFLGLAFGRQYF
TRBV13,TRBJ1-4,TRBD1,-,TGTGCCAGCAGCTTAACCTCTCTGACAGGGAATGAAAAACTGTTTTTT,CASSLTSLTGNEKLFF
TRBV7-3,TRBJ2-3,-,-,TGTGCCAGCAGCTCCCCCCCAGAAGATACGCAGTATTTT,CASSSPPEDTQYF
TRBV2,TRBJ2-5,-,-,TGTGCCAGCGCGTTTGATGGATCGGAGCAGTACTTC,CASAFDGSEQYF
TRBV20-1,TRBJ2-5,-,-,TGCAGTGCTAGAGTAGAGACCCAGTACTTC,CSARVETQYF